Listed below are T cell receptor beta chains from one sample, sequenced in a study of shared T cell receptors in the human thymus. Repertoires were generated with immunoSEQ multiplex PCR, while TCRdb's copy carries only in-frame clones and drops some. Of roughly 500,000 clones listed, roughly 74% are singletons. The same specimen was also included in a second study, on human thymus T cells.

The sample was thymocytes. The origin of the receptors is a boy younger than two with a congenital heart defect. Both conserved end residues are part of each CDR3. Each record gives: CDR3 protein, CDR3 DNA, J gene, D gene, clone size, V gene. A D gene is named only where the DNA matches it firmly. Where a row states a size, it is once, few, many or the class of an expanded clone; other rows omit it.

CDR3aa: CASSLPSWPQHF; CDR3nt: TGTGCCAGCAGTCTCCCCTCTTGGCCCCAGCATTTT; j_gene: TRBJ1-5; d_gene: -; abundance: -; v_gene: TRBV6-1
CDR3aa: CASSVREAVSDTQYF; CDR3nt: TGTGCCAGCAGCGTCCGGGAGGCCGTATCAGATACGCAGTATTTT; j_gene: TRBJ2-3; d_gene: TRBD2; abundance: -; v_gene: TRBV9
CDR3aa: CASSTGTGDTGELFF; CDR3nt: TGTGCCAGCAGTACAGGGACAGGGGACACCGGGGAGCTGTTTTTT; j_gene: TRBJ2-2; d_gene: TRBD1; abundance: -; v_gene: TRBV6-4
CDR3aa: CASSPGGEPNEQFF; CDR3nt: TGTGCCAGCAGCCCCGGCGGCGAACCGAATGAGCAGTTCTTC; j_gene: TRBJ2-1; d_gene: -; abundance: -; v_gene: TRBV9
CDR3aa: CASSPTGQGTPRGYGYTF; CDR3nt: TGTGCCAGCAGTCCCACCGGACAGGGGACGCCCAGGGGATATGGCTACACCTTC; j_gene: TRBJ1-2; d_gene: TRBD1; abundance: -; v_gene: TRBV27
CDR3aa: CASSLGTGKDLPLGYTF; CDR3nt: TGTGCCAGCAGCTTAGGGACAGGGAAGGATTTACCCCTTGGCTACACCTTC; j_gene: TRBJ1-2; d_gene: TRBD1; abundance: -; v_gene: TRBV7-2
CDR3aa: CASSQDHEYNQPQHF; CDR3nt: TGTGCCAGCAGCCAAGATCACGAGTACAATCAGCCCCAGCATTTT; j_gene: TRBJ1-5; d_gene: -; abundance: -; v_gene: TRBV4-2
CDR3aa: CASSPRTSPADTQYF; CDR3nt: TGTGCCAGCAGTCCTAGGACTAGCCCGGCAGATACGCAGTATTTT; j_gene: TRBJ2-3; d_gene: TRBD2; abundance: few; v_gene: TRBV6-5
CDR3aa: CASSLTVMNTEAFF; CDR3nt: TGTGCCAGCTCACTGACAGTCATGAACACTGAAGCTTTCTTT; j_gene: TRBJ1-1; d_gene: -; abundance: -; v_gene: TRBV18
CDR3aa: CATSRDRTGKANEQFF; CDR3nt: TGTGCCACCAGCAGAGATAGGACAGGGAAGGCCAATGAGCAGTTCTTC; j_gene: TRBJ2-1; d_gene: TRBD1; abundance: few; v_gene: TRBV15
CDR3aa: CASSQRTGCGYTF; CDR3nt: TGTGCCAGCAGTCAGCGGACGGGTTGTGGCTACACCTTC; j_gene: TRBJ1-2; d_gene: -; abundance: once; v_gene: TRBV6-5
CDR3aa: CASSHPGLAGGEQYF; CDR3nt: TGTGCCAGCAGCCACCCGGGACTAGCGGGTGGGGAGCAGTACTTC; j_gene: TRBJ2-7; d_gene: TRBD2; abundance: -; v_gene: TRBV14
CDR3aa: CASSKTGTGNYEQYF; CDR3nt: TGTGCCAGCAGCAAGACTGGGACAGGGAACTACGAGCAGTACTTC; j_gene: TRBJ2-7; d_gene: TRBD1; abundance: once; v_gene: TRBV7-6
CDR3aa: CAWSVRGECTEAFF; CDR3nt: TGTGCCTGGAGTGTACGGGGGGAATGCACTGAAGCTTTCTTT; j_gene: TRBJ1-1; d_gene: -; abundance: -; v_gene: TRBV30
CDR3aa: CASSTTRQGARGDYGYTF; CDR3nt: TGTGCCAGCAGTACAACTCGACAGGGGGCGCGGGGGGACTATGGCTACACCTTC; j_gene: TRBJ1-2; d_gene: TRBD1; abundance: -; v_gene: TRBV27
CDR3aa: CASSLTLSGGSTDTQYF; CDR3nt: TGTGCCAGCAGCTTAACACTTAGCGGGGGTAGCACAGATACGCAGTATTTT; j_gene: TRBJ2-3; d_gene: TRBD2; abundance: -; v_gene: TRBV7-3
CDR3aa: CASSYWREEIKQYF; CDR3nt: TGTGCCAGCAGTTACTGGCGGGAGGAAATCAAGCAGTACTTC; j_gene: TRBJ2-7; d_gene: TRBD2; abundance: -; v_gene: TRBV6-5
CDR3aa: CASSPTGTREGETQYF; CDR3nt: TGCGCCAGCAGTCCTACCGGGACTAGGGAGGGGGAGACCCAGTACTTC; j_gene: TRBJ2-5; d_gene: TRBD2; abundance: -; v_gene: TRBV4-1
CDR3aa: CASSLRRGPNYGYTF; CDR3nt: TGTGCCAGCAGTTTGCGGCGGGGACCTAACTATGGCTACACCTTC; j_gene: TRBJ1-2; d_gene: -; abundance: -; v_gene: TRBV28
CDR3aa: CASSLTPVTGGSYEQYF; CDR3nt: TGTGCCAGCAGTTTGACACCGGTGACAGGGGGTTCCTACGAGCAGTACTTC; j_gene: TRBJ2-7; d_gene: TRBD1; abundance: once; v_gene: TRBV27
CDR3aa: CASSWGTSGRAGNEQFF; CDR3nt: TGCGCCAGCAGCTGGGGGACTAGCGGGAGGGCCGGCAATGAGCAGTTCTTC; j_gene: TRBJ2-1; d_gene: TRBD2; abundance: few; v_gene: TRBV5-1
CDR3aa: CAIGNQGASTDTQYF; CDR3nt: TGTGCCATCGGGAACCAGGGGGCGAGCACAGATACGCAGTATTTT; j_gene: TRBJ2-3; d_gene: TRBD1; abundance: -; v_gene: TRBV10-3
CDR3aa: CASSLGLAGTGELFF; CDR3nt: TGTGCCAGTAGTTTGGGACTAGCGGGCACCGGGGAGCTGTTTTTT; j_gene: TRBJ2-2; d_gene: TRBD2; abundance: -; v_gene: TRBV19
CDR3aa: CASSQSDSYNEQFF; CDR3nt: TGTGCCAGCAGTCAATCGGACAGTTACAATGAGCAGTTCTTC; j_gene: TRBJ2-1; d_gene: -; abundance: -; v_gene: TRBV6-5
CDR3aa: CASSLDGSSGNTIYF; CDR3nt: TGCGCCAGCAGCTTGGACGGGAGCTCTGGAAACACCATATATTTT; j_gene: TRBJ1-3; d_gene: -; abundance: -; v_gene: TRBV5-1
CDR3aa: CASSLRGQGRPPDYGYTF; CDR3nt: TGCGCCAGCAGCTTGAGGGGACAGGGTCGACCCCCGGACTATGGCTACACCTTC; j_gene: TRBJ1-2; d_gene: TRBD1; abundance: -; v_gene: TRBV5-1
CDR3aa: CASSSGLAGGDYEQYF; CDR3nt: TGTGCCAGCAGCTCGGGACTAGCGGGAGGAGACTACGAGCAGTACTTC; j_gene: TRBJ2-7; d_gene: TRBD2; abundance: once; v_gene: TRBV7-9
CDR3aa: CASSCWGRTGSYEQYF; CDR3nt: TGTGCCAGCAGCTGCTGGGGTAGGACAGGGAGCTACGAGCAGTACTTC; j_gene: TRBJ2-7; d_gene: TRBD1; abundance: -; v_gene: TRBV5-6
CDR3aa: CASTEGSYGYTF; CDR3nt: TGTGCCAGCACGGAGGGGTCCTATGGCTACACCTTC; j_gene: TRBJ1-2; d_gene: -; abundance: few; v_gene: TRBV2
CDR3aa: CASSRLAGPRQGEQYF; CDR3nt: TGTGCCAGCAGCCGACTAGCGGGCCCCCGCCAGGGGGAGCAGTACTTC; j_gene: TRBJ2-7; d_gene: TRBD2; abundance: -; v_gene: TRBV7-8
CDR3aa: CASSEGQRFYDEQFF; CDR3nt: TGTGCCAGCAGTGAAGGACAGAGGTTTTACGATGAGCAGTTCTTC; j_gene: TRBJ2-1; d_gene: -; abundance: -; v_gene: TRBV6-1
CDR3aa: CASSDGGAGNEQYF; CDR3nt: TGTGCCAGCAGTGACGGGGGGGCCGGCAACGAGCAGTACTTC; j_gene: TRBJ2-7; d_gene: TRBD2; abundance: -; v_gene: TRBV2
CDR3aa: CSVGQGDAVRGQYF; CDR3nt: TGCAGCGTCGGCCAGGGGGACGCCGTTCGCGGGCAGTACTTC; j_gene: TRBJ2-7; d_gene: TRBD1; abundance: -; v_gene: TRBV29-1
CDR3aa: CASSPRTSGRAHEQFF; CDR3nt: TGTGCCAGCAGCCCCCGGACTAGCGGGAGGGCACATGAGCAGTTCTTC; j_gene: TRBJ2-1; d_gene: TRBD2; abundance: -; v_gene: TRBV11-3
CDR3aa: CASSYRRGSNQPQHF; CDR3nt: TGTGCCAGCAGCTACCGACGGGGGAGCAATCAGCCCCAGCATTTT; j_gene: TRBJ1-5; d_gene: -; abundance: -; v_gene: TRBV7-8
CDR3aa: CAISQAGRPSSTDTQYF; CDR3nt: TGTGCCATCAGCCAAGCGGGAAGACCATCTAGCACAGATACGCAGTATTTT; j_gene: TRBJ2-3; d_gene: TRBD2; abundance: -; v_gene: TRBV10-3
CDR3aa: CASSRVPYEQYF; CDR3nt: TGTGCCAGCAGCAGGGTTCCATACGAGCAGTACTTC; j_gene: TRBJ2-7; d_gene: -; abundance: -; v_gene: TRBV28
CDR3aa: CASSLSIAGRGSNEQFF; CDR3nt: TGCGCCAGCAGCCTCTCTATAGCGGGTAGGGGTAGCAATGAGCAGTTCTTC; j_gene: TRBJ2-1; d_gene: TRBD2; abundance: -; v_gene: TRBV4-1
CDR3aa: CAISLQGGSEAFF; CDR3nt: TGTGCCATCAGTCTACAGGGGGGGTCTGAAGCTTTCTTT; j_gene: TRBJ1-1; d_gene: TRBD1; abundance: once; v_gene: TRBV10-3
CDR3aa: CASSPGDRASRDYEQYF; CDR3nt: TGTGCCAGCAGTCCCGGGGACAGGGCCTCGCGGGACTACGAGCAGTACTTC; j_gene: TRBJ2-7; d_gene: TRBD1; abundance: few; v_gene: TRBV28